Sequencing of this T cell receptor beta chain was carried out in a study of cytomegalovirus exposure and HLA in healthy donors (dated by TCRdb to about 2017). A note on the overall study: In an earlier analysis of 587 of the donors, 276 Gb of sequence data and some 120 million unique TCR beta sequences from 150 million to 200 million T cells were reported. Approximately 310 gigabases of sequencing data and tens of millions of unique TCR sequences were included in an early release covering over 600 HLA-typed donors. Of the roughly 430 genotyped donors, approximately 82% fell in the genetic ancestry cluster associated with self-reported Caucasian donors. The study aimed to test whether cataloging public T cell receptors could reveal signatures of past pathogen exposure. Using immunosequencing, the study profiled T cell repertoires from approximately 700 subjects and related those repertoires to cytomegalovirus serostatus. Along with the approximately 600-subject first cohort, a separate validation cohort of over a hundred different subjects was used. To predict cytomegalovirus infection status, the study combined high-throughput TCR immunosequencing, statistical association of individual TCRs with disease status, and machine learning. A later analysis re-examined previously published TCR beta repertoires from around 670 donors and added high-resolution HLA genotyping to investigate patterns of TCR occurrence. Rather than drawing on any new phenotypic data, the later analysis identified candidate immune exposures from TCR beta sequences and the way those sequences occurred across donors. To decide whether each TCR beta V gene segment behaved as functional or pseudogenic, an earlier analysis of over 500 of the donors relied on high-throughput TCR beta sequencing. Alongside the repertoire data, information on donor age, sex, ethnicity and CMV serostatus was compiled. A later genetic analysis used genome-wide SNP genotypes for about 65% of the roughly 700 donors, treating that subset as a discovery cohort. Every discovery cohort repertoire had been produced on one sequencing platform. Both class I and class II loci were covered by HLA typing, at four-digit resolution. The number of donors typed differed by locus, with about 620-630 for A, B, C, DRB1 and DQB1, roughly 520 for DQA1, nearly 610 for DPA1, and around 450 for DPB1. A handful of DR-DQ haplotypes were handled as single units for association and clustering because linkage in the cohort was strong. On average, approximately 250,000 unique TCR beta nucleotide sequences were sequenced per donor among 398 genotyped donors of the cohort, with approximately 18% of those sequences being non-productive. The research as a whole found: A cluster of highly shared sequence variants was judged likely to represent a technical artifact of the sequencing pipeline. Compared with equally common non-associated chains, HLA-associated TCR beta chains in a later analysis were more clonally expanded and had lower generation probabilities. Linkage disequilibrium might explain the correlated functional status among segregating V segments, but an unknown experimental factor could not be excluded. This cohort had only TCR beta chains sequenced, and the lack of alpha or paired-chain data limited which features could be detected. In vitro tests confirmed that three of the cytomegalovirus-associated TCR beta chains recognize cytomegalovirus antigens. HLA typing was unavailable for some donors at each locus, so association tests used only the typed subset. Broadly in line with IMGT annotations, most TCR beta V segments showed up in productive rearrangements about 87% or about 30% of the time in an earlier analysis of several hundred of the donors. Sequencing depth was assumed to be roughly uniform across donors in the presence/absence analyses, though that assumption may not hold. In a later analysis, most CMV-associated TCR beta chains were found to appear HLA-restricted, with HLA associations seemingly driven largely by CMV exposure. In a later analysis, the rate of TCR association differed among HLA loci, with DRB1 alleles having the most associated TCRs and HLA-C alleles having the fewest. In both the original and validation cohorts, the classifier was reported to diagnose cytomegalovirus status with high specificity and sensitivity. Across donors, most TCR sequences were observed very rarely, whereas some public TCRs were present in many individuals. V-gene and J-gene trimming of TCR beta chains was associated with a missense DCLRE1C variant in a later genetic analysis, and the association was replicated in an independent cohort. The study listed over 150 TCR beta chains as associated with cytomegalovirus. A later genetic analysis reported fewer N-insertions in productive TCRs among donors in an Asian-associated ancestry cluster than the roughly 650-donor mean. The earlier analysis of approximately 590 of the donors excluded some 16 rarely observed V segments, including chromosome 9 orphons, because counts were too low. A further reported finding was that TCR beta sequences accurately predicted the HLA-A and HLA-B alleles for most subjects in the first cohort. Some IMGT-functional V segments, including TRBV6-2 and TRBV6-3, could not be distinguished by the 87-base-pair reads and were therefore excluded. CMV serostatus was the only immune exposure information available for the cohort. Several of the top co-occurrence clusters appeared to be linked to parvovirus B19, influenza, CMV and Epstein-Barr virus, according to a later analysis. A later analysis associated 17,000 or so TCR beta sequences with specific HLA alleles at a false discovery rate of 0.05. Strong co-occurrence of HLA alleles, especially DR and DQ, made assigning TCR associations to individual alleles difficult. It was suggested by the authors that the approach could potentially be generalized to other disease states and immunological phenotypes.

The cohort consisted of some 730 healthy bone marrow donors. At the time of sampling, every cohort member was nominally healthy, though immune exposures that went unrecorded were likely present. The donor tested CMV seronegative and was one of the 352 seronegative cohort members. Each donor provided a peripheral blood sample, and peripheral blood mononuclear cells were used for TCR beta sequencing. The Qiagen DNeasy Blood Extraction Kit was used to extract genomic DNA from the blood cell samples. The germline V gene gives CDR1 as SGDLS and CDR2 as YYNGEE. Trimmed from V: 1 base; trimmed from J: 0 bases; junction bases lacking a gene match: 3. Its CDR3 holds 17 amino acids, cysteine through phenylalanine. Only the CDR3 region is kept as DNA, spanning 51 bases read in frame from base 1. With regard to this clone: Its antigen is currently not known. Base quality data are lacking; no much larger clone is found one base away.

The library was obtained by the immunoSEQ multiplex PCR assay. The multiplex PCR relied on a mix of 60 forward primers for TCR Vbeta segments and 13 reverse primers for TCR Jbeta segments. Amplification of the CDR3 region of rearranged TCR beta genes was performed with a multiplex PCR assay on genomic DNA. On the Illumina HiSeq System, the amplified TCR beta libraries were sequenced as 87-base-pair reads. From the authors' description of their analysis: A later analysis counted about 76 million unique TCR beta chains across the roughly 700 repertoires, and roughly 10 million of these chains were shared by at least two donors. Raw reads were error-corrected and collapsed into unique sequences with a nearest-neighbor algorithm that merged closely related sequences to remove PCR and sequencing errors. To assign V, D and J gene segments, CDR3 sequences were aligned to IMGT reference sequences. Each retained sequence needed at least a six-nucleotide match to both a V gene segment and a J gene segment. Rearrangements were called productive when the CDR3 lacked stop codons and stayed in frame with V and J; all others were non-productive. Following IMGT convention, CDR3 was defined as the stretch from the second conserved V-encoded cysteine to the conserved J-encoded phenylalanine. Sequences without an unambiguous match to a single V gene segment were excluded from the earlier analysis of approximately 560 of the donors. An earlier analysis of several hundred of the donors called V segments functional above 56.7% productive rearrangements and segregating when the between-donor standard deviation exceeded 5%. To diagnose cytomegalovirus status from the catalog of TCR beta chain sequences, a statistical classification framework was built. A later analysis assigned V and J genes by comparing TCR nucleotide sequences with IMGT/GENE-DB human TR gene sequences. In a later analysis, CDR3 sequences and most-parsimonious VDJ recombination scenarios were assigned using the TCRdist pipeline. A later analysis defined each TCR beta chain by its CDR3 amino acid sequence plus V-gene family, and excluded reads lacking a unique V-gene family. A later analysis removed several hundred highly shared, low-generation-probability nucleotide sequences to deal with suspected cross-contamination and a sequencing artifact. A later analysis calculated a clonal expansion index for each public chain from normalized within-repertoire ranks of inferred template counts. A later analysis computed generation probabilities with a VDJ recombination model fitted to out-of-frame rearrangements, and checked the results against IGoR. In a later analysis, TCR-TCR, TCR-HLA and TCR-CMV co-occurrence was scored with hypergeometric tests, and a repertoire-size bias correction was applied to TCR pairs. In a later analysis, false discovery rates were estimated by permuting HLA or CMV assignments 20 times. In a later analysis, co-occurring TCRs were grouped using DBSCAN, with TCRdist sequence similarity added in when clustering inside HLA-allele-positive subsets. Co-occurrence clustering excluded repertoires with fewer than 30,000 or more than 120,000 public chains, plus five with anomalous nucleotide sharing. TCRdb provides this immuneACCESS table in a form limited to in-frame rearrangements. Some clones are lacking; in checked studies, under half of them reflect an unresolved V gene, and why the rest are absent is not known. V and J calls and clone size are as listed in that table; D and trimming were resolved from the DNA. Present in this sample are around 220,000 clones, around three quarters of which were seen just once. 15% of the sample lies in the top ten.

The receptor comes from a man aged 40-55 years in good health and CMV-seronegative. The sequenced material came from PBMCs. The rearranged segments are TRBV9 and TRBJ2-1, and TRBD2 aligns with 11 junction nucleotides. The DNA sequence is as follows: TGTGCCAGCAGCGTATTAGCGGGAGGGCTCTCCTACAATGAGCAGTTCTTC. It is translated as CASSVLAGGLSYNEQFF.